The clone carrying this TCR beta chain was detected only once. Time point denoted: after trial treatment. Documented treatment: LDRT plus nivolumab, ipilimumab, low-dose cyclophosphamide and aspirin (RACIN trial). Administered to the donors were nivolumab, ipilimumab, aspirin, low-dose cyclophosphamide and low-dose radiotherapy. The sample comes from a study of low-dose radiotherapy and immunotherapy resistance in tumors. Looking at the study overall: Every 2 weeks, cohort 1 got 0.5 Gy, reaching 6.5 Gy to the planning target volume.

Trimming shortened V by 4 bases and J by 0 bases, and 16 bases separated the two germline ends. This CDR3 comprises 16 residues. Germline assignment: CDR1 SGHRS and CDR2 YFSETQ. First-strand cDNA relied on TRAV- and TRBV-specific primers spanning alpha and beta chains. A roughly 20-cycle PCR with a constant-region primer and V-primer adapter amplified TCRs. TCRdb re-called the reads through MiXCR, storing one row per CDR3 protein. The sample lists about 58,000 distinct CDR3 sequences, about a quarter occurring once. The chain couples TRBV5-1 to TRBJ1-1; D is ambiguous. This specimen was PBMCs, taken after low-dose radiotherapy plus immunotherapy. The TCR was taken from a male donor with prostate cancer. The CDR3 coding sequence is TGCGCCAGCAGCCCCGGAGCCCATACTATGAACACTGAAGCTTTCTTT. This sequence encodes CASSPGAHTMNTEAFF.